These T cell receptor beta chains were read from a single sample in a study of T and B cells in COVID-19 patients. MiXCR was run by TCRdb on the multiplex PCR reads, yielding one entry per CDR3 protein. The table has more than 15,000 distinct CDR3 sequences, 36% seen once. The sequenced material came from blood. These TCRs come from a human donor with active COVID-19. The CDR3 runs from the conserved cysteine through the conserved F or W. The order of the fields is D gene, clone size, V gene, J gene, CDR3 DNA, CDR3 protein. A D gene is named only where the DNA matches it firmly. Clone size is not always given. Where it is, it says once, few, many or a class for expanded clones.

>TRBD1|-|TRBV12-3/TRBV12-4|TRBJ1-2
TGTGCCAGTACCAATATTGGACAGGGGGGTGGCTACACCTTC
CASTNIGQGGGYTF
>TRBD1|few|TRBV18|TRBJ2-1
TGTGCCAGCTCACCACCCCTAGATGGACAGGGATCCCACAATGAGCAGTTCTTC
CASSPPLDGQGSHNEQFF
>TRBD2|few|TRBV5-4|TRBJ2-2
TGTGCCAGCGGCAGGACTAGAGCGGAAGGGGAGCTGTTTTTT
CASGRTRAEGELFF
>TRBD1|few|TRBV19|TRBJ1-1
TGTGCCAGTAGTCTCGGACAGGTAAGGGAGTTCGATGAAGCTTTCTTT
CASSLGQVREFDEAFF
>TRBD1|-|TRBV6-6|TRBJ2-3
TGTGCCAGCAGGTACAGGGGAAGAGCAGATACGCAGTATTTT
CASRYRGRADTQYF
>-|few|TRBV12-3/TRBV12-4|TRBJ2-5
TGTGCCAGCAGCCTCCGGGGAGCGCAAGAGACCCAGTACTTC
CASSLRGAQETQYF
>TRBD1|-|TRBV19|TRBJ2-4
TGTGCCAGTTCCGACAGGGGGGGTGGGGAAAACATTCAGTACTTC
CASSDRGGGENIQYF
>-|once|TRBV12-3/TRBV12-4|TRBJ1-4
TGTGCCAGCAGGGGGCTTGATGAAAAACTGTTTTTT
CASRGLDEKLFF
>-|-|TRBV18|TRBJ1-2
TGTGCCAGCTCATCGCAGGGGAGCGATGGCTACACCTTC
CASSSQGSDGYTF
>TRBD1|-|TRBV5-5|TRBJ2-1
TGTGCCAGCAGCTCAGAGGGGCTGAGACAGGGGGCTGGAAATGAGCAGTTCTTC
CASSSEGLRQGAGNEQFF
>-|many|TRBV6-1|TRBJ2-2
TGTGCCAGCAGTGAAGATACCGGGACCCTCTTACCCACCGGGGAGCTGTTTTTT
CASSEDTGTLLPTGELFF